This TCR beta chain was documented in a study of shared clonotypes between healthy human individuals. The study's findings and limits: Clonotype sharing among donors likely depends on sequencing depth.

On this clone: Its target is not known.

For each subset, genomic DNA was distributed in equal portions over several immunoSEQ plates. TCRdb keeps only in-frame clones here, not all; method: immunoSEQ multiplex PCR. The sample has a few million clones, over 85% seen once. The ends were cut back, 0 bases at V and 1 base at J, with 6 bases in the middle. Germline loops: CDR1 MNHNY, CDR2 SVGAGI (reference sequence). CDR3 length: 14 residues. This TCR came from a man between 18 and 29 years old in good health. The sequenced material came from naive CD4+ T cells sorted from blood. The subset denotes: CD45RA+ positively selected. The rearrangement joins TRBV6-6 to TRBJ1-1, with D unclear. The CDR3 loop is CASSYSQPNTEAFF. CDR3 coding DNA: TGTGCCAGCAGTTACTCACAGCCGAACACTGAAGCTTTCTTT.